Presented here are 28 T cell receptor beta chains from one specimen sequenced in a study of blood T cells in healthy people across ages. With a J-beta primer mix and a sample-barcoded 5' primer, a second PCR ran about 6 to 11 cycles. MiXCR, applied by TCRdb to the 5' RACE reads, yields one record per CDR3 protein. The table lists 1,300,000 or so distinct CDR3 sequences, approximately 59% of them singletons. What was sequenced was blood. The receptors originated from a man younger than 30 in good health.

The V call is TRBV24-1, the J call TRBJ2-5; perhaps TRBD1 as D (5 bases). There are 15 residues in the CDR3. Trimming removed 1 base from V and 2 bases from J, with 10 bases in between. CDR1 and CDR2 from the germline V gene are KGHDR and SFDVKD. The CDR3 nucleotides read TGTGCCACCAGTGATTTTAGGGGCATGCAAGAGACCCAGTACTTC. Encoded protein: CATSDFRGMQETQYF.

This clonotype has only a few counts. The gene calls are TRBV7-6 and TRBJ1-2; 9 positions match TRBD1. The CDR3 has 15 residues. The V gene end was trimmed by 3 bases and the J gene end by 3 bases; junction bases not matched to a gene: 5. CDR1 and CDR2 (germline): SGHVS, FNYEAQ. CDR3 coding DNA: TGTGCCAGCAGCTTGGGACAGGGCCGTGACTATGGCTACACCTTC. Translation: CASSLGQGRDYGYTF.

This CDR3 reads CASSLGRGETDTQYF. The CDR3 coding sequence is TGTGCCAGCAGCTTAGGCAGGGGTGAGACAGATACGCAGTATTTT. This chain connects TRBV7-6 to TRBJ2-3; D may be TRBD1 (6 bases). This CDR3 is 15 amino acids long. Germline CDR1 SGHVS, CDR2 FNYEAQ. V was pared by 1 base and J by 3 bases, with 11 bases between. The full variable domain, in which reference TRBV7-6 and TRBJ2-3 provide the parts outside the CDR3, is GAGVSQSPRYKVTKRGQDVALRCDPISGHVSLYWYRQALGQGPEFLTYFNYEAQQDKSGLPNDRFSAERPEGSISTLTIQRTEQRDSAMYRCASSLGRGETDTQYFGPGTRLTVL.

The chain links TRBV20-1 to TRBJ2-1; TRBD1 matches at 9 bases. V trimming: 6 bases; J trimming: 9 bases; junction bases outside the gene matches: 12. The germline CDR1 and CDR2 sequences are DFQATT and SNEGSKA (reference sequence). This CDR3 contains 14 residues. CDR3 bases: TGCAGTGCCCCACCGACAGGGGGTTTAACTGAGCAGTTCTTC. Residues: CSAPPTGGLTEQFF.

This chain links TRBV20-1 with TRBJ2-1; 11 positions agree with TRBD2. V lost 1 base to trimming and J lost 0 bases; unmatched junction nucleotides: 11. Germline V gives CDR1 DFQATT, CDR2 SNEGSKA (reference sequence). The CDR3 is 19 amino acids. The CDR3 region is CSARAPVTSGIDSYNEQFF. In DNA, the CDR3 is TGCAGTGCTAGAGCCCCGGTGACTAGCGGGATCGACTCCTACAATGAGCAGTTCTTC.

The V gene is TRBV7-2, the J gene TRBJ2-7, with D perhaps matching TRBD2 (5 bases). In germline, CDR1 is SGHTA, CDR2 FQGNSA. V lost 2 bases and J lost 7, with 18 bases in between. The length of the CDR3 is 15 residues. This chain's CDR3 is CASSLTSLGKREQYF. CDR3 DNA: TGTGCCAGCAGCTTAACTAGTCTGGGTAAGCGAGAGCAGTACTTC.

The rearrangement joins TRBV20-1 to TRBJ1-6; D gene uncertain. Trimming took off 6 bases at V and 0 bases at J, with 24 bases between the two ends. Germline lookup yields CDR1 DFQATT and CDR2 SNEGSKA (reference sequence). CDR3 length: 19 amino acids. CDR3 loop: CSAIRKRTGASSYNSPLHF. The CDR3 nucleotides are TGCAGTGCCATACGGAAAAGGACGGGAGCGAGCTCCTATAATTCACCCCTCCACTTT.

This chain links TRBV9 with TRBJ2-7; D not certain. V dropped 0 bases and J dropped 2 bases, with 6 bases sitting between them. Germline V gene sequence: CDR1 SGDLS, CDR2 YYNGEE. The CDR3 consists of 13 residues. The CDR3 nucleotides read TGTGCCAGCAGCGTAGGGAAAACCTACGAGCAGTACTTC. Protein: CASSVGKTYEQYF.

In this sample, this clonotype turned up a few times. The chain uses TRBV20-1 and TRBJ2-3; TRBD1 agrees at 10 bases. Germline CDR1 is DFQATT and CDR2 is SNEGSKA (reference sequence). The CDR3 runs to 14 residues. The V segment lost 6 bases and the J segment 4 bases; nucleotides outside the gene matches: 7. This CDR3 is CSAHRDRGADTQYF. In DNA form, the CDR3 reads TGCAGTGCACACCGGGACAGGGGCGCAGATACGCAGTATTTT.

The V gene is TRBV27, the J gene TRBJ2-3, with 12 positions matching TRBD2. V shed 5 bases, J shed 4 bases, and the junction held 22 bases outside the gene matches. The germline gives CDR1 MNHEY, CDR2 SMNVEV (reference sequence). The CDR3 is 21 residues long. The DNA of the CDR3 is TGTGCCAGCAGTATAGGGACCTTTCGACTAGCGGGAGCCCCCCTCCCAGATACGCAGTATTTT. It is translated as CASSIGTFRLAGAPLPDTQYF.

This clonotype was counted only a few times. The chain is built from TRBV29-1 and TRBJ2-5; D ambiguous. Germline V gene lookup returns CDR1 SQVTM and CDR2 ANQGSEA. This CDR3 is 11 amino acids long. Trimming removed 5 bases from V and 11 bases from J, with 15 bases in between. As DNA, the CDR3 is TGCAGCGTTTCCGCTCAAGAAGAGCAGTACTTC. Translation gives CSVSAQEEQYF.

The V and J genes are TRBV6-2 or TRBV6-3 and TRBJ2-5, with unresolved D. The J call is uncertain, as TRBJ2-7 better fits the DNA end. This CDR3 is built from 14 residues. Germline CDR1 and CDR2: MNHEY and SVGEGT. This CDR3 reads CASSYSEVSHEQYF. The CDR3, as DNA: TGTGCCAGCAGTTACTCCGAGGTTTCCCACGAGCAGTACTTC.

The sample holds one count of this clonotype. The DNA of the CDR3 is TGTGCCAGCAGTTCGCGGTTCCTCCAATCGAATTATGGCTACACCTTC. This gives the protein CASSSRFLQSNYGYTF. The chain couples TRBV27 to TRBJ1-2, with D unclear. Germline CDR1 MNHEY, CDR2 SMNVEV (reference sequence). V was clipped by 4 bases and J by 5 bases, with 20 bases between them. The CDR3 totals 16 residues.

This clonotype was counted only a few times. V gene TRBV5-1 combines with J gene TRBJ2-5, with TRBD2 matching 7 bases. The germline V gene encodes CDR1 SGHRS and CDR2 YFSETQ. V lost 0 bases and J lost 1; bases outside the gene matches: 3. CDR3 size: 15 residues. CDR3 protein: CASSLVAGAQETQYF. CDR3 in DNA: TGCGCCAGCAGCTTGGTTGCGGGAGCCCAAGAGACCCAGTACTTC. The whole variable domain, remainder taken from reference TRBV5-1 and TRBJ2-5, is KAGVTQTPRYLIKTRGQQVTLSCSPISGHRSVSWYQQTPGQGLQFLFEYFSETQRNKGNFPGRFSGRQFSNSRSEMNVSTLELGDSALYLCASSLVAGAQETQYFGPGTRLLVL.

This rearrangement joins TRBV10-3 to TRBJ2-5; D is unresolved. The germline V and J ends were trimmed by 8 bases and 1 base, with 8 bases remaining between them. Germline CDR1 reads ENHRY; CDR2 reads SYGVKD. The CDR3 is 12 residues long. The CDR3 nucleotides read TGTGCCATCCGGTCCACCCAAGAGACCCAGTACTTC. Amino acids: CAIRSTQETQYF.

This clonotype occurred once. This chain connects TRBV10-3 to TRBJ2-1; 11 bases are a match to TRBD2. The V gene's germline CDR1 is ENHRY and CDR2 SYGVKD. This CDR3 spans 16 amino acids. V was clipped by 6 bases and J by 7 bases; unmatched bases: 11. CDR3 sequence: CAIRDSPGLAANEQFF. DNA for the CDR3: TGTGCCATCAGAGATAGCCCGGGACTAGCGGCTAATGAGCAGTTCTTC.

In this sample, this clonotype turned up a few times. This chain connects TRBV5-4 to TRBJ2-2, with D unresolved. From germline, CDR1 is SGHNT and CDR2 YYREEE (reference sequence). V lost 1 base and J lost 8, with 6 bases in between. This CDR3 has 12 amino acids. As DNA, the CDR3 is TGTGCCAGCAGCTTGTTGATTGGGGAGCTGTTTTTT. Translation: CASSLLIGELFF.

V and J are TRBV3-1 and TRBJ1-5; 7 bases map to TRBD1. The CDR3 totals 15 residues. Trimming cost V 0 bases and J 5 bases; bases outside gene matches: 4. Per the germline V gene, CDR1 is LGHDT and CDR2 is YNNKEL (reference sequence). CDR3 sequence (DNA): TGTGCCAGCAGCCAAGATGGGACAGACGATCAGCCCCAGCATTTT. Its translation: CASSQDGTDDQPQHF.

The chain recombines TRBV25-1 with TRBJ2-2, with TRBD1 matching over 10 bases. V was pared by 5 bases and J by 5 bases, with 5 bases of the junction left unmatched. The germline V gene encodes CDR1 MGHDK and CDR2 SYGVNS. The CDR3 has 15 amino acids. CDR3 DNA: TGTGCCAGCAGTCAGACAGGGGGCTGGACCGGGGAGCTGTTTTTT. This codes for CASSQTGGWTGELFF.

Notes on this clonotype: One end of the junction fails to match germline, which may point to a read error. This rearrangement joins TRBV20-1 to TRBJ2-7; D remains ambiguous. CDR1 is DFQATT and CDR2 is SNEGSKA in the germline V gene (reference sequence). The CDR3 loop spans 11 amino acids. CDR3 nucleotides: TGCGGTGCTAGTGCGGACTACGAGCAGTACTTC. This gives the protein CGASADYEQYF.

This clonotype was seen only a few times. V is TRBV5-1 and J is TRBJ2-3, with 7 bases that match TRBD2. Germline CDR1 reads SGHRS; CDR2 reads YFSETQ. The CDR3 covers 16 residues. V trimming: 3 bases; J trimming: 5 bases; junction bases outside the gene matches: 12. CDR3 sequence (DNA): TGCGCCAGCAGCTACCTTAGCGGGCCAGCGGGAGATACGCAGTATTTT. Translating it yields CASSYLSGPAGDTQYF.

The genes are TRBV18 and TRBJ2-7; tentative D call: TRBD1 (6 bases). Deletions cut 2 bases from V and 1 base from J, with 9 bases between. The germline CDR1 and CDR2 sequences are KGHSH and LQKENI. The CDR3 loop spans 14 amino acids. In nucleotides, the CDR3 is TGTGCCAGCTCACCAAGCAGGGGATCCTACGAGCAGTACTTC. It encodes CASSPSRGSYEQYF. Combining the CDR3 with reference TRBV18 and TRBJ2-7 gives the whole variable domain NAGVMQNPRHLVRRRGQEARLRCSPMKGHSHVYWYRQLPEEGLKFMVYLQKENIIDESGMPKERFSAEFPKEGPSILRIQQVVRGDSAAYFCASSPSRGSYEQYFGPGTRLTVT.

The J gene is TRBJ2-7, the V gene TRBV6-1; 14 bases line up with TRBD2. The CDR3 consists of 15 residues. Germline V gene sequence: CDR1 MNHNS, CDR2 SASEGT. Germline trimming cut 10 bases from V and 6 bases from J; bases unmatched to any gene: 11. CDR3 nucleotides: TGTGCCACATCGACTAGCGGGAGGGGGCTAGGCGAGCAGTACTTC. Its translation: CATSTSGRGLGEQYF.

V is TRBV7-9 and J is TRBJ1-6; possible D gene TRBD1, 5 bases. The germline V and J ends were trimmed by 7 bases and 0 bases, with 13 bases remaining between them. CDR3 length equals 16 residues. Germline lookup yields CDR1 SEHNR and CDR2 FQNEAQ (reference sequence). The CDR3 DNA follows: TGTGCCAGCACCAGGGCCGGGAGCTCCTATAATTCACCCCTCCACTTT. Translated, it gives CASTRAGSSYNSPLHF.

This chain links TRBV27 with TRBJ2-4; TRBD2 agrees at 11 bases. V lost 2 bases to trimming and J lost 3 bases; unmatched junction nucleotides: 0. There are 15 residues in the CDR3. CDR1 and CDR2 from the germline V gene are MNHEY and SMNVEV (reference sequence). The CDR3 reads CASSLLAGGKNIQYF. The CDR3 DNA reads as TGTGCCAGCAGTTTACTAGCGGGGGGCAAAAACATTCAGTACTTC.

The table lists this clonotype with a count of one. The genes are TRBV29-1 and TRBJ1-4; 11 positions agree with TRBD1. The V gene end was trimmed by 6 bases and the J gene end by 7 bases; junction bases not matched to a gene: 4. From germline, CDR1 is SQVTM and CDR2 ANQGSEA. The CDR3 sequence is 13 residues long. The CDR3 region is CSVKDRGPEKLFF. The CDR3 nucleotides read TGCAGCGTCAAGGACAGGGGGCCTGAAAAACTGTTTTTT.

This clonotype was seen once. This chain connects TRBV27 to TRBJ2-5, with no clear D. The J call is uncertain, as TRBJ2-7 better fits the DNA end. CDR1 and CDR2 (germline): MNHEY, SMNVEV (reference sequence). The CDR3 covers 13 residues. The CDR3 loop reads CASSLRRQYEQYF. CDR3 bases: TGTGCCAGCAGTTTACGGCGGCAATACGAGCAGTACTTC.

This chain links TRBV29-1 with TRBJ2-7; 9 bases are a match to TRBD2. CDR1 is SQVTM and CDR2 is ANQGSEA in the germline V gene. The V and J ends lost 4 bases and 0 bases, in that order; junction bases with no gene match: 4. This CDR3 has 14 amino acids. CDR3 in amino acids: CSVGASGVSYEQYF. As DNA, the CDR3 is TGCAGCGTTGGGGCTAGCGGGGTCTCCTACGAGCAGTACTTC.